The 19 T cell receptor beta chains below were found in one sample sequenced in a study of shared clonotypes between healthy human individuals. The method was immunoSEQ multiplex PCR; TCRdb's version includes in-frame clones alone and lacks a portion of them. The sample lists roughly 2 million clones, about 95% seen once, with 0.1% to 0.15% in the top ten. The sample taken for sequencing was naive CD4+ T cells sorted from blood. Regarding subset: CD45RA+ positively selected. These TCRs come from a man younger than 35 in good health.

The CDR3 region has the DNA TGTGCCAGCAGCTTGGACCCGGGGCCGGAGAATGAGCAGTTCTTC. Translation gives CASSLDPGPENEQFF. The V gene is TRBV5-4, the J gene TRBJ2-1, with D possibly being TRBD1 or TRBD2 (5 bases each). The CDR3 has 15 amino acids. Germline V CDR1 and CDR2: SGHNT, YYREEE (reference sequence). V lost 0 bases, J lost 7 bases, and 14 bases lay in between.

This clone was detected only once. The chain links TRBV30 to TRBJ1-2; 8 nucleotides line up with TRBD1. V shed 5 bases and J 4 bases; nucleotides not matched to a gene: 3. Germline CDR1 GTSNPN, CDR2 SVGIG (reference sequence). The CDR3 spans 12 residues. DNA of the CDR3: TGTGCCTGGGACGACAGGGGCTATGGCTACACCTTC. Translated: CAWDDRGYGYTF.

This chain connects TRBV2 to TRBJ2-1; possibly TRBD1 for D (5 bases). The V end lost 6 bases, the J end lost 4 bases, and 16 bases lay between the germline ends. CDR1 SNHLY and CDR2 FYNNEI come from the germline V gene. CDR3 length: 15 amino acids. CDR3 sequence (DNA): TGTGCCAGCAGAGATGACAGTCTGGGGTACAATGAGCAGTTCTTC. Its protein product is CASRDDSLGYNEQFF.

The CDR3: CASRQGQVNTEAFF. CDR3 coding DNA: TGTGCCAGTAGGCAGGGACAGGTGAACACTGAAGCTTTCTTT. The chain recombines TRBV19 with TRBJ1-1, with TRBD1 matching 8 bases. Trimming at V came to 6 bases and at J to 0 bases, leaving 3 bases not matched to a gene. The CDR3 runs to 14 residues. Germline V gives CDR1 LNHDA, CDR2 SQIVND (reference sequence). Variable domain in full (rest from reference TRBV19 and TRBJ1-1): DGGITQSPKYLFRKEGQNVTLSCEQNLNHDAMYWYRQDPGQGLRLIYYSQIVNDFQKGDIAEGYSVSREKKESFPLTVTSAQKNPTAFYLCASRQGQVNTEAFFGQGTRLTVV.

The rearrangement joins TRBV5-1 to TRBJ2-3; 7 nucleotides line up with TRBD2. Germline V lookup: CDR1 SGHRS, CDR2 YFSETQ. The ends lost 0 bases at V and 3 bases at J; junction bases unmatched: 10. CDR3 length equals 17 residues. For the CDR3, the DNA is TGCGCCAGCAGCTTGGTAGGTTTGGCGGGAGTTACAGATACGCAGTATTTT. The encoded protein is CASSLVGLAGVTDTQYF.

This clone is a singleton in its sample. The chain carries TRBV2 and TRBJ2-6; 7 nucleotides align to TRBD1. V shed 7 bases, J shed 4 bases, and the junction held 7 bases outside the gene matches. This CDR3 spans 15 amino acids. The germline V gene has CDR1 SNHLY and CDR2 FYNNEI. The CDR3 sequence: CASTTQGVGANVLTF. CDR3 coding DNA: TGTGCCAGCACGACCCAGGGGGTCGGGGCCAACGTCCTGACTTTC.

The chain joins TRBV6-5 to TRBJ1-4, with TRBD1 matching 7 bases. This CDR3 has 15 residues. Trimming at V came to 7 bases and at J to 10 bases, leaving 15 bases not matched to a gene. Germline values: CDR1 MNHEY, CDR2 SVGAGI. The CDR3 DNA is TGTGCCAGCAAAACCGTTCGCCAGGGGGATGGAAAACTGTTTTTT. The encoded protein is CASKTVRQGDGKLFF.

The chain is built from TRBV9 and TRBJ1-2, with D perhaps TRBD1 (5 bases). This CDR3 has 14 residues. Trimming took 0 bases from V and 2 from J, leaving 8 bases between them. From germline, CDR1 is SGDLS and CDR2 YYNGEE. The CDR3 loop reads CASSVGAGNYGYTF. For the CDR3, the DNA is TGTGCCAGCAGCGTAGGGGCAGGGAACTATGGCTACACCTTC. The full variable domain, in which reference TRBV9 and TRBJ1-2 provide the parts outside the CDR3, is DSGVTQTPKHLITATGQRVTLRCSPRSGDLSVYWYQQSLDQGLQFLIQYYNGEERAKGNILERFSAQQFPDLHSELNLSSLELGDSALYFCASSVGAGNYGYTFGSGTRLTVV.

The chain joins TRBV29-1 to TRBJ1-2; 10 nucleotides match TRBD1. This CDR3 region has 11 residues. V lost 7 bases and J lost 8; bases outside the gene matches: 4. Germline V gene data show CDR1 as SQVTM and CDR2 as ANQGSEA. The CDR3 DNA follows: TGCAGCGGACAGGGGGCGGCAGGCTACACCTTC. Translation: CSGQGAAGYTF.

The gene calls are TRBV9 and TRBJ1-3; 7 bases align to TRBD1. Trimming at V came to 4 bases and at J to 2 bases, leaving 6 bases not matched to a gene. The CDR3 spans 15 residues. CDR1 SGDLS and CDR2 YYNGEE come from the germline V gene. CDR3 sequence: CASSTQTGPGNTIYF. The CDR3 DNA reads as TGTGCCAGCAGCACCCAGACAGGGCCTGGAAACACCATATATTTT.

The chain couples TRBV10-1 to TRBJ1-1; unclear D gene. The CDR3 runs to 13 residues. Trimming stripped 4 bases from V and 4 bases from J, with 10 bases between. Germline assignment: CDR1 WNHNN and CDR2 SYGVQD (reference sequence). CDR3 DNA sequence: TGCGCCAGCAGTGCCGGGCCAGGCACTGAAGCTTTCTTT. Its protein product is CASSAGPGTEAFF.

As concerns this clone: One end of the junction is discordant with germline, which a read error may explain. The chain has TRBV5-4 and TRBJ2-7; a possible D gene is TRBD1 (6 bases). In germline, CDR1 is SGHNT, CDR2 YYREEE (reference sequence). The length of the CDR3 is 14 residues. The CDR3: CASSLRDTAYEQYF. CDR3 bases: TGTGCCAGCAGCTTGCGGGACACCGCTTACGAACAGTACTTC.

Worth noting for this clone: Distinct nucleotide sequences in the sample also encode this CDR3. The chain's CDR3 is CASSLSGETQYF. CDR3 bases: TGTGCCAGCAGCTTAAGCGGGGAGACCCAGTACTTC. The chain uses TRBV7-9 and TRBJ2-5, with D possibly TRBD2 on 6 matching bases. Germline V gives CDR1 SEHNR, CDR2 FQNEAQ (reference sequence). The V end was cut by 2 bases, the J end by 5 bases, with 6 bases between. There are 12 residues in the CDR3.

The chain carries TRBV27 and TRBJ2-1; D is perhaps TRBD2 (5 bases). V lost 4 bases and J 0 bases, leaving 10 bases between the germline ends. CDR3 size: 15 residues. Germline CDR1 MNHEY, CDR2 SMNVEV (reference sequence). CDR3 DNA sequence: TGTGCCAGCAGTTCAAAAGCGGCCTCCTACAATGAGCAGTTCTTC. Translated, it gives CASSSKAASYNEQFF.

This rearrangement joins TRBV9 to TRBJ1-4; the D gene is possibly TRBD1 (5 bases). The CDR3 consists of 16 residues. The V end lost 3 bases, the J end lost 0 bases, and 12 bases lay between the germline ends. Germline V lookup: CDR1 SGDLS, CDR2 YYNGEE. The CDR3, as DNA: TGTGCCAGCAGCGGATCGCGGGACGCAACTAATGAAAAACTGTTTTTT. Residues: CASSGSRDATNEKLFF.

The chain couples TRBV4-1 to TRBJ1-3, with D tentatively TRBD1 (6 bases). Germline assignment: CDR1 MGHRA and CDR2 YSYEKL. V dropped 10 bases and J dropped 4 bases, with 17 bases sitting between them. The CDR3 totals 14 residues. CDR3 protein: CATKSQGSGNTIYF. The CDR3 nucleotides are TGCGCCACGAAAAGTCAGGGGTCCGGAAACACCATATATTTT.

The rearrangement uses TRBV6-1 and TRBJ2-7; 8 bases line up with TRBD1. V was clipped by 4 bases and J by 0 bases; unmatched bases: 8. This CDR3 is built from 16 residues. In germline, CDR1 is MNHNS, CDR2 SASEGT. CDR3 region: CASSALDRAYSYEQYF. CDR3 bases: TGTGCCAGCAGTGCATTGGACAGGGCGTACTCCTACGAGCAGTACTTC.

The chain has TRBV4-2 and TRBJ1-2; D gene uncertain. V dropped 5 bases and J dropped 0 bases, with 10 bases sitting between them. Looked up from germline, CDR1 is LGHNA and CDR2 is YNFKEQ. This CDR3 has 14 residues. The CDR3 nucleotides read TGTGCCAGCAGCTTGGGGTTCCCTAACTATGGCTACACCTTC. Its translation: CASSLGFPNYGYTF.

V gene TRBV19 combines with J gene TRBJ2-1, with TRBD2 matching over 11 bases. CDR3 length: 16 amino acids. V trimming: 5 bases; J trimming: 5 bases; junction bases outside the gene matches: 8. Germline CDR1 and CDR2: LNHDA and SQIVND (reference sequence). The CDR3 loop is CASSPSGLAGHNEQFF. The CDR3 nucleotides are TGTGCCAGTAGTCCCAGCGGACTAGCGGGCCACAATGAGCAGTTCTTC.